Sequencing of this TCR beta chain was carried out in a study of blood T cells in healthy people across ages. Study findings and constraints: Across the age range, TCR beta diversity per million T cells fell in a roughly linear way.

Germline CDR1 SGHVS, CDR2 FQNEAQ. The CDR3 spans 17 residues. V gave up 3 bases and J gave up 11 bases, with 26 bases separating them. The individuals who served as donors were healthy Caucasians living in Russia, aged about 6 to 100. This clonotype was counted a few times. Antigen: not known. Through a sample-barcoded 5' primer and a J-beta primer mix, a second PCR was run for roughly 6 to 12 cycles. TCRdb re-derived calls from the 5' RACE reads in MiXCR, one entry per CDR3 protein. The data show approximately 1,000,000 distinct CDR3 sequences, around 45% seen once. V usage is TRBV7-8 and J usage is TRBJ1-5; tentatively, D is TRBD1 (6 bases). The sequenced sample was blood. The receptor comes from a woman between 55 and 75 years old in good health. CDR3 sequence reads: CASSFDPGTPRRGAQHF. Written as DNA, the CDR3 is TGTGCCAGCAGCTTTGACCCCGGGACACCCCGTAGAGGGGCCCAGCATTTT.